This note documents a single T cell receptor beta chain sequence. The antigen is not known. The data originate from a study of cytomegalovirus exposure and HLA in healthy donors. Points from the study as a whole: With high specificity and sensitivity, the classifier reportedly diagnosed cytomegalovirus status.

The germline V gene encodes CDR1 SGHVS and CDR2 FNYEAQ. The germline V and J ends were trimmed by 0 bases and 5 bases, with 12 bases remaining between them. This CDR3 has 15 residues. Only in-frame clones appear in the TCRdb table, and some are missing; sequencing was by immunoSEQ multiplex PCR. The sample holds about 130,000 clones, more than 70% seen once. The origin of this receptor is a man aged 25-40 years in good health and CMV-seronegative. This chain connects TRBV7-6 to TRBJ2-3; TRBD2 is a possible D gene (6 bases). Sequencing was done on a sample of PBMCs. CDR3 sequence reads: CASSLAPGLGDTQYF. CDR3 nucleotides: TGTGCCAGCAGCTTAGCTCCGGGACTGGGAGATACGCAGTATTTT. The full variable domain, its missing parts supplied by reference TRBV7-6 and TRBJ2-3, is GAGVSQSPRYKVTKRGQDVALRCDPISGHVSLYWYRQALGQGPEFLTYFNYEAQQDKSGLPNDRFSAERPEGSISTLTIQRTEQRDSAMYRCASSLAPGLGDTQYFGPGTRLTVL.